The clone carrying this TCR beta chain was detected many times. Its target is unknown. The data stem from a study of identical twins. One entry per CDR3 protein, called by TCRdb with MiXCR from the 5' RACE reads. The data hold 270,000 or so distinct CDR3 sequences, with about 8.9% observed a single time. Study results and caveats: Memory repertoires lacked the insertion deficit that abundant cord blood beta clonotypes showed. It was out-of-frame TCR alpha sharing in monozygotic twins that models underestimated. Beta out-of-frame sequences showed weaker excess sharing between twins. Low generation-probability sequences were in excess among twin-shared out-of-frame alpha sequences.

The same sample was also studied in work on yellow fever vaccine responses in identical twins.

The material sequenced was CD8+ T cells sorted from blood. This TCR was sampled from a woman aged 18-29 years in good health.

In DNA, the CDR3 is TGTGCCACCAGCAGAGATCTCGGCCTCACCGGGGAGCTGTTTTTT. Its translation: CATSRDLGLTGELFF. V is TRBV15 and J is TRBJ2-2; no definite D call. The ends were cut back, 0 bases at V and 4 bases at J, with 9 bases in the middle. Germline V gene lookup returns CDR1 LNHNV and CDR2 YYDKDF (reference sequence). This CDR3 is 15 amino acids long.